This T cell receptor beta chain was sequenced during a study of blood T cell repertoires in COVID-19 (dated by TCRdb to the early 2020s). At the level of the whole study: Samples from collaborators originated in the United States, Italy and Spain and spanned both the acute and convalescent phases of COVID-19. The prospective study material was composed of cDNA or gDNA derived from T cells, B-cell-depleted T cells, or PBMCs. Deeply sampled blood TCRbeta repertoires from subjects exposed to, actively infected with, or recovered from COVID-19 were included in the dataset. The repertoires were released in a freely available public database meant as a resource for research on the immune response to SARS-CoV-2. Samples came from the ongoing ImmuneRACE study (first 160 participants) plus 1,254 subjects from 6 global collaborators. Sample metadata almost always included a de-identified subject ID, COVID-19 status, age in years and sex. HLA class I and class II types, where available, came from metadata supplied by the sample provider rather than from assay-based typing.

The research as a whole found: The amount of clinical and demographic metadata varied by source and participant and was provided uncurated.

On this clone itself: Its specific antigen is unknown. The sample holds no much larger clone one base away, and base qualities are not on file.

The immunoSEQ Assay, a bias-controlled multiplex PCR, was used to amplify TCRbeta CDR3 regions from genomic DNA. Under the source paper's analysis protocol: The number of nucleated cells in each sample was estimated by amplification of reference gene primers within the assay. To quantify the absolute abundance of each unique TCRbeta CDR3 rearrangement, sequence reads were collapsed and filtered. For each sample, productive Simpson clonality was calculated as the square root of Simpson's diversity index over productive rearrangements. TCRdb holds this immuneACCESS table with in-frame rearrangements only. Some clones are missing; in checked studies, unresolved V genes explain under half, and the rest has no known cause. V, J and clone size reflect that table, while D and trimming were determined from the DNA. The sample includes hundreds of thousands of clones, with about nine tenths observed a single time. The biggest ten clones account for roughly 5% of the sample.

V drops 0 bases and J drops 4 bases, leaving 8 bases in between. The CDR3 sequence holds 15 residues, the cysteine and phenylalanine included. Here the CDR3 DNA is all that survives: 45 bases in frame from base 1. CDR1 and CDR2, per the germline V gene, are SGHRS and YFSETQ. Participants in the prospective study were aged 18 to 89 years, lived in 20 to 25 United States geographic areas, and enrolled through a virtual design. To assign participants to cohorts, the prospective study relied on clinical history that participants themselves reported in a screening survey and a study questionnaire. ImmuneRACE Cohort 3 recovered participants were defined by two consecutive negative NP/OP PCR tests, healthcare professional clearance, or symptom resolution. Mobile phlebotomists in the prospective study collected whole blood, serum and a nasopharyngeal or oropharyngeal swab from every participant. Additional blood draws and questionnaires over an approximately two-month period could optionally be provided by prospective study participants. Blood samples from the prospective study were shipped frozen or at room temperature prior to DNA extraction.

The receptor was derived from a man aged 55 to 70 who had recovered from COVID-19. Recombination joined TRBV5-1 with TRBJ2-6; the D gene is not confidently resolved. What was sequenced was PBMCs or T cells enriched from blood (not recorded which). The base sequence is TGCGCCAGCAGCTTGGACCTTGCGGGGGCCAACGTCCTGACTTTC. The encoded protein is CASSLDLAGANVLTF.